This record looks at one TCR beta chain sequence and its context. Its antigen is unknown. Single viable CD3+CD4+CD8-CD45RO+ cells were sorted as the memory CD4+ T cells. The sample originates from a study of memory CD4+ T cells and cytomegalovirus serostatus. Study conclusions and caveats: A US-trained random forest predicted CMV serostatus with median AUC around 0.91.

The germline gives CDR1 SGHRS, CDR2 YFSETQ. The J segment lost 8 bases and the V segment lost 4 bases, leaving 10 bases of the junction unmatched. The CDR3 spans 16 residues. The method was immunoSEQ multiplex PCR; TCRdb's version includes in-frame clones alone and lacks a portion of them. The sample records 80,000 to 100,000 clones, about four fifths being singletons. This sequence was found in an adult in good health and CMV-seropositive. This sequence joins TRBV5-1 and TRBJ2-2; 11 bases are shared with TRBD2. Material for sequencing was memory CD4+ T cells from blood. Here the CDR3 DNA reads TGCGCCAGCAGCCCGGGCACTAGCGGGAGTTTGGGGGAGCTGTTTTTT. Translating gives CASSPGTSGSLGELFF.